This TCR beta chain was identified during a study of T cell repertoires in cytomegalovirus infection. Study-level background: Matching HLA type and CMV infection were both indicated by public TCR beta signatures. Study results and caveats: CMV-specific TCR beta clonotypes restricted by HLA-C were the ones dominating the ex vivo response. The study identified carriers of CMV plus the relevant HLA from cumulative public TCR beta family frequency.

The table lists this clonotype with many counts. Its antigen is as yet unknown. TCRdb fed the reads into MiXCR, producing one record per CDR3 protein. The sample has about 210,000 distinct CDR3 sequences, 5% to 8.5% seen once; the top ten hold roughly 6%. The CDR3 covers 16 residues. Trimming took off 2 bases at V and 2 bases at J, with 14 bases between the two ends. Germline loops: CDR1 SGHTA, CDR2 FQGTGA. The chain employs TRBV7-3 and TRBJ2-3; TRBD2 might be the D (5 bases). Material for sequencing was PBMCs. The sequence was obtained from a human donor in good health (CMV status not recorded). Some clones in this sample may be carry-over from other donors' samples. CDR3 amino acids: CASSLGPSGLTDTQYF. CDR3 in DNA: TGTGCCAGCAGCTTAGGTCCCAGCGGTCTCACAGATACGCAGTATTTT.